The rows below give T cell receptor beta chains drawn from one sample of a study of OX40 agonist ivuxolimab in advanced cancers. TCRdb's copy holds only in-frame clones and misses some; the assay was immunoSEQ multiplex PCR. The table has 70,000 to 90,000 clones, around 89% seen once; the top ten hold roughly 0.38%. This specimen was CD4+ or CD8+ T cells sorted from blood, taken in a trial of the OX40 agonist ivuxolimab. These receptors were collected from an adult with an advanced solid tumor such as melanoma, head and neck, liver or kidney cancer. CDR3s include the opening cysteine and the closing phenylalanine or tryptophan. Each record gives: D gene, J gene, clone size, V gene, CDR3 DNA, CDR3 protein. The D gene is left open where the match is weak. Not every row has a clone size; where given, it reads once, few, many or a size class.

d_gene: TRBD1
j_gene: TRBJ2-2
abundance: .
v_gene: TRBV7-9
CDR3nt: TGTGCCAGCAACTACCGGGACAGCCTTCCTGGGGAGCTGTTTTTT
CDR3aa: CASNYRDSLPGELFF

d_gene: TRBD2
j_gene: TRBJ2-7
abundance: once
v_gene: TRBV28
CDR3nt: TGTGCCAGCAGACTAGCGGGAGGGCGTTACGAGCAGTACTTC
CDR3aa: CASRLAGGRYEQYF

d_gene: TRBD1
j_gene: TRBJ2-5
abundance: .
v_gene: TRBV30
CDR3nt: TGTGCCTGGAGTGCGACAGGGAGAGAGACCCAGTACTTC
CDR3aa: CAWSATGRETQYF

d_gene: .
j_gene: TRBJ1-2
abundance: few
v_gene: TRBV19
CDR3nt: TGTGCCAGCCGCCTAGACAGGTTGGAGGGCTACACCTTC
CDR3aa: CASRLDRLEGYTF

d_gene: .
j_gene: TRBJ1-1
abundance: .
v_gene: TRBV14
CDR3nt: TGTGCCAGCAGCCTGATGGACGGAACTGAAGCTTTCTTT
CDR3aa: CASSLMDGTEAFF

d_gene: TRBD1
j_gene: TRBJ2-7
abundance: .
v_gene: TRBV5-1
CDR3nt: TGCGCCAGCAGCTTGGCAGGACAGGGGTGGGACTACGAGCAGTACTTC
CDR3aa: CASSLAGQGWDYEQYF

d_gene: .
j_gene: TRBJ1-1
abundance: .
v_gene: TRBV7-8
CDR3nt: TGTGCCAGCAGCTTAGGTCTGGGGGAGGGGAGGTACACTGAAGCTTTCTTT
CDR3aa: CASSLGLGEGRYTEAFF

d_gene: .
j_gene: TRBJ1-5
abundance: .
v_gene: TRBV5-6
CDR3nt: TGTGCCAGCAGCACGTACAGCAATCAGCCCCAGCATTTT
CDR3aa: CASSTYSNQPQHF

d_gene: .
j_gene: TRBJ2-6
abundance: .
v_gene: TRBV19
CDR3nt: TGTGCCAGTAATCTGGAGGGGGGCGCTGGGGCCAACGTCCTGACTTTC
CDR3aa: CASNLEGGAGANVLTF

d_gene: TRBD1
j_gene: TRBJ1-5
abundance: .
v_gene: TRBV6-1
CDR3nt: TGTGCCAGCAGTGGGACAGGGTCTTGGGGCAATCAGCCCCAGCATTTT
CDR3aa: CASSGTGSWGNQPQHF

d_gene: .
j_gene: TRBJ1-4
abundance: .
v_gene: TRBV6-5
CDR3nt: TGTGCCAGCAGTCACGGACTGAATGAAAAACTGTTTTTT
CDR3aa: CASSHGLNEKLFF

d_gene: .
j_gene: TRBJ2-7
abundance: .
v_gene: TRBV7-9
CDR3nt: TGTGCCAGCAGCCAGGACAGCCACGAGCAGTACTTC
CDR3aa: CASSQDSHEQYF

d_gene: .
j_gene: TRBJ2-1
abundance: .
v_gene: TRBV19
CDR3nt: TGTGCCACCGCGACCCGACTAGACAATGAGCAGTTCTTC
CDR3aa: CATATRLDNEQFF

d_gene: .
j_gene: TRBJ1-3
abundance: .
v_gene: TRBV14
CDR3nt: TGTGCCAGCAGCCGGGGTGCATCCTCTGGAAACACCATATATTTT
CDR3aa: CASSRGASSGNTIYF

d_gene: .
j_gene: TRBJ1-5
abundance: .
v_gene: TRBV6-1
CDR3nt: TGTGCCAGCAATGGATCAAATCAGCCCCAGCATTTT
CDR3aa: CASNGSNQPQHF

d_gene: .
j_gene: TRBJ1-4
abundance: .
v_gene: TRBV21-1
CDR3nt: TGTGCCAGCAGCAAAGACGGCAGGACGACAACTAATGAAAAACTGTTTTTT
CDR3aa: CASSKDGRTTTNEKLFF

d_gene: TRBD1
j_gene: TRBJ2-1
abundance: .
v_gene: TRBV19
CDR3nt: TGTGCCAGTAGTAGGACAGGGCTCAATGAGCAGTTCTTC
CDR3aa: CASSRTGLNEQFF

d_gene: TRBD1
j_gene: TRBJ1-3
abundance: .
v_gene: TRBV5-1
CDR3nt: TGCGCCAGCAGCTTGGGAGGGGGCGCTGGAAACACCATATATTTT
CDR3aa: CASSLGGGAGNTIYF

d_gene: TRBD1
j_gene: TRBJ1-1
abundance: .
v_gene: TRBV30
CDR3nt: TGTGCCTGGAGTGAGAAATACAGGGGAGACACTGAAGCTTTCTTT
CDR3aa: CAWSEKYRGDTEAFF

d_gene: .
j_gene: TRBJ2-5
abundance: .
v_gene: TRBV6-5
CDR3nt: TGTGCCAGCAGGGGCTTGGACATCGTCGGGACCCAGTACTTC
CDR3aa: CASRGLDIVGTQYF

d_gene: TRBD1
j_gene: TRBJ2-1
abundance: .
v_gene: TRBV5-1
CDR3nt: TGCGCCAGCAGCAGACCCGGGACAGGGTTGAATGAGCAGTTCTTC
CDR3aa: CASSRPGTGLNEQFF

d_gene: TRBD2
j_gene: TRBJ2-3
abundance: .
v_gene: TRBV18
CDR3nt: TGTGCCAGCTCACCCGGGACTAGCGGGTTCCCAGATACGCAGTATTTT
CDR3aa: CASSPGTSGFPDTQYF

d_gene: .
j_gene: TRBJ2-1
abundance: .
v_gene: TRBV5-1
CDR3nt: TGCGCCAGCAGGCTCGGGCTAGCAGAATACAATGAGCAGTTCTTC
CDR3aa: CASRLGLAEYNEQFF

d_gene: TRBD1
j_gene: TRBJ1-3
abundance: .
v_gene: TRBV29-1
CDR3nt: TGCAGCGCCAGGGACAGGGAGAGCTCTGGAAACACCATATATTTT
CDR3aa: CSARDRESSGNTIYF